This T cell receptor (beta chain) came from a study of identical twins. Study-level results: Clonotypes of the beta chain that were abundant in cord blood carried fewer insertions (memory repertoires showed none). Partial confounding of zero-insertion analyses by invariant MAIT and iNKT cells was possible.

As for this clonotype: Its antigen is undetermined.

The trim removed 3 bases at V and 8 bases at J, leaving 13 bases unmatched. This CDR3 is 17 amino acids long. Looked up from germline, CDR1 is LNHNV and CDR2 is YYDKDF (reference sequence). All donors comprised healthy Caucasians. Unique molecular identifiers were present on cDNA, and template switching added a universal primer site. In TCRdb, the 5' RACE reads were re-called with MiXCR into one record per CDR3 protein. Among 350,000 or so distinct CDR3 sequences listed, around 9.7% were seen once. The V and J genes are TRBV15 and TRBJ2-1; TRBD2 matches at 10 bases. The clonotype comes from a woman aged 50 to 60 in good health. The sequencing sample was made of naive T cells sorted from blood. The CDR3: CATSRGVSSGRRDEQFF. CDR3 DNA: TGTGCCACCAGCAGGGGGGTGTCTAGCGGGAGACGGGATGAGCAGTTCTTC.